The table lists the clone carrying this T cell receptor (beta chain) with many counts. The antigen remains undetermined. Investigators amplified TCR beta CDR3 regions from RNA transcripts. HTBI primers were used in a first-round RT-PCR, which preceded a second-round multiplex PCR. TCRdb re-called the multiplex PCR reads with MiXCR, one entry per CDR3 protein. This sample carries about 400,000 distinct CDR3 sequences, approximately 16% of them seen once, and the ten largest clones take more than 1.5%. The data were obtained in a study of Graves' ophthalmopathy and Graves' hyperthyroidism. The CDR3 is 15 residues long. Per the germline V gene, CDR1 is DFQATT and CDR2 is SNEGSKA (reference sequence). V lost 0 bases and J 5 bases, leaving 16 bases between the germline ends. Study observations and caveats: Most thyroid clonotypes with frequency above 0.001 were detected in blood too. The model predicted progression of ophthalmopathy with a sensitivity of around 70%, and its specificity was 72.22%.

The sequenced sample was peripheral blood. This chain links TRBV20-1 with TRBJ1-2; D possibly corresponds to TRBD1 (5 bases). This TCR derives from a woman younger than 35 with Graves' ophthalmopathy. CDR3 DNA sequence: TGCAGTGCTAGAGATCTCGTCAGGGATTTTTATGGCTACACCTTC. Protein sequence: CSARDLVRDFYGYTF.